One sample yielded the 13 T cell receptor beta chains listed below, sequenced in a study of blood T cells in healthy people across ages. For the second PCR, which ran for about 6 to 11 cycles, a sample-barcoded 5' primer and a J-beta primer mix were used. From the 5' RACE reads, TCRdb called clonotypes with MiXCR, one entry per CDR3 protein. In the table there are some 780,000 distinct CDR3 sequences, around 50% of which are singletons. The sample consisted of blood. These receptor sequences come from a middle-aged man in good health.

V and J are TRBV10-3 and TRBJ2-1, with 7 positions matching TRBD1. CDR3 size: 16 residues. V was pared by 4 bases and J by 8 bases, with 14 bases of the junction left unmatched. In germline, CDR1 is ENHRY, CDR2 SYGVKD. CDR3 amino acids: CAISGGDRAPGDEQFF. CDR3 DNA: TGTGCCATCAGTGGAGGAGACAGGGCGCCTGGCGATGAGCAGTTCTTC.

This clonotype turned up a few times. The chain joins TRBV3-1 to TRBJ1-2; D is ambiguous. Between the trimmed V and J ends, which lost 0 bases and 6 bases, there was a span of 8 bases. This CDR3 spans 13 amino acids. Germline V gene sequence: CDR1 LGHDT, CDR2 YNNKEL (reference sequence). CDR3 bases: TGTGCCAGCAGCCAAGACAGGAGCGATGGCTACACCTTC. Translating gives CASSQDRSDGYTF.

With respect to this clonotype: The junction departs from germline at one end; a sequencing error may be responsible. The chain employs TRBV7-9 and TRBJ2-3; D uncertain. This CDR3 has 15 residues. The germline gives CDR1 SEHNR, CDR2 FQNEAQ (reference sequence). The CDR3 sequence: CASRFSRLNTDTQYF. CDR3 bases: TGTGCCAGCCGCTTCTCGAGACTGAACACAGATACGCAGTATTTT.

This clonotype was counted between two and nine times. V and J are TRBV4-2 and TRBJ2-1; 7 nucleotides match TRBD2. The CDR3 covers 14 residues. With 1 base clipped from V and 6 bases from J, the junction kept 3 bases outside the gene matches. Looked up from germline, CDR1 is LGHNA and CDR2 is YNFKEQ. Here the CDR3 DNA reads TGTGCCAGCAGCCAAGGCCGGGGGGTCAATGAGCAGTTCTTC. Protein: CASSQGRGVNEQFF.

V is TRBV5-6 and J is TRBJ2-1; D uncertain. Germline-derived CDR1 and CDR2 are SGHDT and YYEEEE. V dropped 4 bases and J dropped 10 bases, with 12 bases sitting between them. The CDR3 extends over 12 amino acids. CDR3 sequence (DNA): TGTGCCAGCAGCATCGGACGGCTAGAGCAGTTCTTC. The encoded protein is CASSIGRLEQFF.

This clonotype was counted once. V gene TRBV27 combines with J gene TRBJ2-1, with TRBD2 matching 9 bases. The V gene end was trimmed by 1 base and the J gene end by 2 bases; junction bases not matched to a gene: 3. This CDR3 comprises 16 residues. In germline, CDR1 is MNHEY, CDR2 SMNVEV (reference sequence). As DNA, the CDR3 is TGTGCCAGCAGTTTATTAGCGGGAGATACCTACAATGAGCAGTTCTTC. Translated: CASSLLAGDTYNEQFF.

This clonotype was seen a handful of times. This rearrangement joins TRBV7-9 to TRBJ2-3, with TRBD2 matching over 7 bases. V lost 4 bases to trimming and J lost 0 bases; unmatched junction nucleotides: 13. The CDR3 is made up of 18 amino acids. Germline values: CDR1 SEHNR, CDR2 FQNEAQ (reference sequence). The CDR3 is CASSSSLWASGSTDTQYF. In nucleotides, the CDR3 is TGTGCCAGCAGCTCCTCCCTTTGGGCTAGCGGAAGCACAGATACGCAGTATTTT. Variable domain in full (rest from reference TRBV7-9 and TRBJ2-3): DTGVSQNPRHKITKRGQNVTFRCDPISEHNRLYWYRQTLGQGPEFLTYFQNEAQLEKSRLLSDRFSAERPKGSFSTLEIQRTEQGDSAMYLCASSSSLWASGSTDTQYFGPGTRLTVL.

The chain recombines TRBV7-2 with TRBJ2-1, with 7 nucleotides matching TRBD2. This CDR3 region has 12 residues. The trim removed 5 bases at V and 10 bases at J, leaving 5 bases unmatched. Germline values: CDR1 SGHTA, CDR2 FQGNSA. CDR3 DNA: TGTGCCAGCAGCCAACCGGGACTAGAGCAGTTCTTC. Its protein is CASSQPGLEQFF.

This clonotype was picked up a small number of times. The chain combines TRBV5-1 with TRBJ2-1; 11 bases line up with TRBD2. This CDR3 has 13 residues. Germline trimming cut 1 base from V and 9 bases from J; bases unmatched to any gene: 0. Germline loops: CDR1 SGHRS, CDR2 YFSETQ. In DNA form, the CDR3 reads TGCGCCAGCAGCTTGACTAGCGGGGGTGAGCAGTTCTTC. This encodes CASSLTSGGEQFF.

This clonotype was detected a few times. This chain uses TRBV4-1 with TRBJ2-5; 8 bases map to TRBD2. CDR3 length equals 16 residues. Per germline, CDR1 MGHRA and CDR2 YSYEKL. The junction had 8 bases not matched to a gene; V was cut back by 1 base and J by 4 bases. The CDR3 nucleotides are TGCGCCAGCAGCCAAGTTTCCAGCGGGAGTGGAGAGACCCAGTACTTC. This sequence encodes CASSQVSSGSGETQYF.

This clonotype was counted once. The chain is built from TRBV6-5 and TRBJ2-5; 13 positions match TRBD2. V lost 4 bases to trimming and J lost 4 bases; unmatched junction nucleotides: 6. The CDR3 runs to 16 residues. Germline V gives CDR1 MNHEY, CDR2 SVGAGI. The chain's CDR3 is CASSWTSGRGGETQYF. CDR3 sequence (DNA): TGTGCCAGCAGTTGGACTAGCGGGAGAGGAGGAGAGACCCAGTACTTC.

This clonotype was picked up a small number of times. The chain couples TRBV4-3 to TRBJ2-3, with D unresolved. CDR1 LGHNA and CDR2 YSLEER come from the germline V gene. Trimming removed 8 bases from V and 3 bases from J, with 18 bases in between. This CDR3 region has 15 residues. The CDR3 DNA is TGCGCCAGCCGAACCCCCCGGAACATGACAGATACGCAGTATTTT. This encodes CASRTPRNMTDTQYF.

V and J are TRBV10-3 and TRBJ2-7; D remains ambiguous. Germline V gives CDR1 ENHRY, CDR2 SYGVKD. This CDR3 is 14 amino acids long. Trimming took off 2 bases at V and 2 bases at J, with 10 bases between the two ends. The CDR3, as DNA: TGTGCCATCAGTGAGGCTGTAGGGACCTACGAGCAGTACTTC. Translated: CAISEAVGTYEQYF.